This T cell receptor beta chain was profiled in a study of T cell repertoires in cytomegalovirus infection. Study as a whole: CMV infection and matching HLA type were both indicated by public TCR beta signatures. Study results and limitations: Cumulated frequencies of public TCR beta families served to identify carriers of CMV plus the relevant HLA. The response measured ex vivo was dominated by TCR beta clonotypes (HLA-C-restricted and CMV-specific).

This CDR3 has 16 amino acids. In germline, CDR1 is SGHRS, CDR2 YFSETQ. The V gene end was trimmed by 2 bases and the J gene end by 2 bases; junction bases not matched to a gene: 6. From the reads, TCRdb called clonotypes with MiXCR, one entry per CDR3 protein. The profile covers almost 300,000 distinct CDR3 sequences, with roughly a tenth appearing a single time and approximately 2.4% taken by the ten largest. This clonotype was picked up a small number of times. The antigen is unknown. This sequence originates from a human donor in good health (CMV status not recorded). Some clones in this sample may be carry-over from other donors' samples. Sequenced input: PBMCs. V and J are TRBV5-1 and TRBJ2-1; 8 bases are a match to TRBD2. CDR3 bases: TGCGCCAGCAGCTTTGATCCGGGACTAGCCTACAATGAGCAGTTCTTC. Residues: CASSFDPGLAYNEQFF.